This paragraph covers one TCR beta chain sequence. The antigen remains unidentified. This sample was included in a study of PD-1 blockade in classical Hodgkin lymphoma. Study results and limitations: Newly diagnosed patients were said to have less baseline TCR diversity than healthy donors did.

Each of the patients experienced relapse following autologous stem cell transplantation, and their brentuximab vedotin exposure differed. The repertoire was sequenced with immunoSEQ multiplex PCR; TCRdb's copy has only in-frame clones and lacks some. Among more than 45,000 clones listed, more than 85% were seen once. V was clipped by 2 bases and J by 8 bases, with 15 bases between them. The CDR3 sequence is 14 residues long. Per germline, CDR1 MDHEN and CDR2 SYDVKM. This specimen consisted of peripheral blood mononuclear cells (PBMCs), obtained before the second cycle of nivolumab. The chain is built from TRBV28 and TRBJ1-2, with no clear D. This TCR derives from a human donor with classical Hodgkin lymphoma. Written as DNA, the CDR3 is TGTGCCAGCAGTTTAACGGGAGCGGTGCGGGGCTACACCTTC. Translating it yields CASSLTGAVRGYTF.